Listed here are 15 T cell receptor beta chains from one sample, sequenced in a study of blood T cell repertoires in COVID-19. Sequencing used immunoSEQ multiplex PCR; TCRdb keeps in-frame clones, though not all of them. The top ten hold approximately 6.2% of the sample, which has some 200,000 clones, roughly 80% seen once. Sample: peripheral blood. These receptors came from a woman aged 40 to 50 with acute or convalescent COVID-19.

The rearrangement links TRBV5-8 to TRBJ2-1; D may be TRBD2 (6 bases). Germline V gene sequence: CDR1 SGHTS, CDR2 YDEGEE. CDR3 length equals 15 residues. The germline V and J ends were trimmed by 2 bases and 8 bases, with 17 bases remaining between them. The CDR3 here is CASSFVAAGYHEQFF. The CDR3 coding sequence is TGTGCCAGCAGCTTCGTCGCGGCGGGATACCATGAGCAGTTCTTC.

This rearrangement joins TRBV2 to TRBJ1-6; TRBD1 might be the D (5 bases). From germline, CDR1 is SNHLY and CDR2 FYNNEI. Deletions cut 4 bases from V and 8 bases from J, with 15 bases between. The CDR3 covers 15 residues. The CDR3 coding sequence is TGTGCCAGCAGTGTGGGGCCGACTCGTTATTCACCCCTCCACTTT. As protein: CASSVGPTRYSPLHF.

The rearrangement links TRBV5-1 to TRBJ2-5; D unclear. The CDR3 totals 13 residues. The V and J ends lost 5 bases and 1 base respectively, with 9 bases between them. Germline lookup yields CDR1 SGHRS and CDR2 YFSETQ. The chain's CDR3 is CASRPSGQETQYF. CDR3 in DNA: TGCGCCAGCAGACCGTCGGGCCAAGAGACCCAGTACTTC.

The V gene is TRBV27, the J gene TRBJ2-7; 9 bases align to TRBD2. J lost 4 bases, V lost 0 bases, and 7 bases had no gene match. This CDR3 region has 16 residues. Germline CDR1 reads MNHEY; CDR2 reads SMNVEV (reference sequence). Written as DNA, the CDR3 is TGTGCCAGCAGTTTATCGGGCGGGAGGGCGTTTTACGAGCAGTACTTC. Translated, it gives CASSLSGGRAFYEQYF.

This chain links TRBV28 with TRBJ1-2; D remains unclear. Trimming removed 3 bases from V and 8 bases from J, with 13 bases in between. The CDR3 totals 13 residues. CDR1 MDHEN and CDR2 SYDVKM come from the germline V gene. CDR3 DNA: TGTGCCAGCAGTTTGTCGAGACCGGGGGGCTACACCTTC. Its protein is CASSLSRPGGYTF.

This chain joins TRBV28 and TRBJ2-1, with 11 nucleotides matching TRBD2. The CDR3 is made up of 23 amino acids. The ends lost 5 bases at V and 0 bases at J; junction bases unmatched: 24. Germline CDR1 reads MDHEN; CDR2 reads SYDVKM. This CDR3 reads CASSLPSVPQRLAGHSSYNEQFF. CDR3 DNA: TGTGCCAGCAGTCTACCCTCGGTGCCACAGAGACTAGCGGGGCATAGCTCCTACAATGAGCAGTTCTTC.

The chain links TRBV27 to TRBJ1-2, with D possibly being TRBD1 (6 bases). V dropped 4 bases and J dropped 4 bases, with 19 bases sitting between them. CDR1 and CDR2 (germline): MNHEY, SMNVEV (reference sequence). This CDR3 is built from 16 residues. CDR3 region: CASSSLNREGSYGYTF. CDR3 DNA sequence: TGTGCCAGCAGTTCTCTAAACAGGGAAGGAAGCTATGGCTACACCTTC.

The chain recombines TRBV7-2 with TRBJ1-5; 10 bases align to TRBD1. The CDR3 is 16 amino acids. V dropped 3 bases and J dropped 2; count of bases not matched to a gene: 4. From germline, CDR1 is SGHTA and CDR2 FQGNSA. The DNA of the CDR3 is TGTGCCAGCAGCTTCACCGGGACAGGGGGCAATCAGCCCCAGCATTTT. This sequence encodes CASSFTGTGGNQPQHF. Complete variable domain (other parts from reference TRBV7-2 and TRBJ1-5): GAGVSQSPSNKVTEKGKDVELRCDPISGHTALYWYRQSLGQGLEFLIYFQGNSAPDKSGLPSDRFSAERTGGSVSTLTIQRTQQEDSAVYLCASSFTGTGGNQPQHFGDGTRLSIL.

The chain uses TRBV28 and TRBJ2-3, with D possibly being TRBD2 (5 bases). Germline lookup yields CDR1 MDHEN and CDR2 SYDVKM. The CDR3 loop spans 14 amino acids. The V gene lost 6 bases and the J gene lost 6 bases, with 16 bases spanning the gap. The CDR3 is CASRPGGPLDTQYF. The CDR3 nucleotides are TGTGCCAGCAGGCCAGGAGGCCCCCTCGATACGCAGTATTTT.

The chain recombines TRBV6-5 with TRBJ1-5; maybe TRBD1 (5 bases). The V end lost 4 bases, the J end lost 6 bases, and 7 bases lay between the germline ends. This CDR3 is built from 12 residues. Germline CDR1 is MNHEY and CDR2 is SVGAGI. CDR3 amino acids: CASSSGGQPQHF. In DNA, the CDR3 is TGTGCCAGCAGTTCGGGGGGTCAGCCCCAGCATTTT.

This chain uses TRBV30 with TRBJ1-5; 8 bases match TRBD1. The germline V gene encodes CDR1 GTSNPN and CDR2 SVGIG (reference sequence). The CDR3 length is 14 residues. The trim removed 4 bases at V and 5 bases at J, leaving 7 bases unmatched. The CDR3 DNA follows: TGTGCCTGGAACGGGGGACAGGCTCATCAGCCCCAGCATTTT. The encoded protein is CAWNGGQAHQPQHF.

The chain recombines TRBV6-5 with TRBJ2-5; 8 bases agree with TRBD1. The trim removed 5 bases at V and 4 bases at J, leaving 3 bases unmatched. Germline-derived CDR1 and CDR2 are MNHEY and SVGAGI. The CDR3 contains 13 residues. DNA of the CDR3: TGTGCCAGCAGTCACGACAGGGGAGAGACCCAGTACTTC. This sequence encodes CASSHDRGETQYF.

The chain links TRBV7-2 to TRBJ1-6; no reliable D call. The V gene lost 3 bases and the J gene lost 7 bases, with 10 bases spanning the gap. The CDR3 sequence is 14 residues long. Per the germline V gene, CDR1 is SGHTA and CDR2 is FQGNSA. The CDR3 nucleotides are TGTGCCAGCAGCTTTGGGCAGACAAATTCACCCCTCCACTTT. Encoded protein: CASSFGQTNSPLHF.

The V gene is TRBV7-8, the J gene TRBJ1-5; 8 bases match TRBD1. The CDR3 length is 15 residues. V lost 5 bases and J lost 3; bases outside the gene matches: 6. The germline gives CDR1 SGHVS, CDR2 FQNEAQ. The CDR3, as DNA: TGTGCCAGCAGCCTAAGACAGGGGCCCAATCAGCCCCAGCATTTT. Encoded protein: CASSLRQGPNQPQHF.

This rearrangement joins TRBV21-1 to TRBJ2-4; the D call of TRBD2 is as the table states it, not checked on the DNA. TRBV21-1 is a pseudogene segment. The CDR3 has 18 residues. Here the CDR3 reads CASSLIGGLAGGKNIQYF. The CDR3 DNA reads TGTGCCAGCAGCCTGATAGGGGGACTAGCGGGAGGCAAAAACATTCAGTACTTC.